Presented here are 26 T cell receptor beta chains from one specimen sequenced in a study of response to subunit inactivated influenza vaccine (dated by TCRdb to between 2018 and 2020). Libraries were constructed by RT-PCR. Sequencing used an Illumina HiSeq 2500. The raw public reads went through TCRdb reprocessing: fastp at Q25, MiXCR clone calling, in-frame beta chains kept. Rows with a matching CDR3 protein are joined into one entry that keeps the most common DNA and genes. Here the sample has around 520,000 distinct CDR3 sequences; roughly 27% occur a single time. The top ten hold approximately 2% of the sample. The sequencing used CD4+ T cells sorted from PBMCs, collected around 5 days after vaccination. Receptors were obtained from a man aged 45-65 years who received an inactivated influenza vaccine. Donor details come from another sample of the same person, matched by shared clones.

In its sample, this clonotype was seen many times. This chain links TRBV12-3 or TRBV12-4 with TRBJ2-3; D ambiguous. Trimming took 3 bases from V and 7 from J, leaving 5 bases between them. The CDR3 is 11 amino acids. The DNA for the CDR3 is TGTGCCAGCAGTTTGGGTCATACGCAGTATTTT. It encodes CASSLGHTQYF.

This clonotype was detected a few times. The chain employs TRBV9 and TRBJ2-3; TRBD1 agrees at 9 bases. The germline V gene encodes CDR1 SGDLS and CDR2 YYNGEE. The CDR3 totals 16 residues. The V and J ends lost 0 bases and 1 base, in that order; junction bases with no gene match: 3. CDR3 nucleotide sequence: TGTGCCAGCAGCGTAGTCGGGACAGGGCGCACAGATACGCAGTATTTT. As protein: CASSVVGTGRTDTQYF.

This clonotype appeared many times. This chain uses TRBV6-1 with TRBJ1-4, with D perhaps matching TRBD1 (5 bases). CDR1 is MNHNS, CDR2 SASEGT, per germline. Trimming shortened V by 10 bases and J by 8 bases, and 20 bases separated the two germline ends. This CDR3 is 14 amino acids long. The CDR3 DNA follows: TGTGCCATTGCTAGGGGCGGGGGTGAGGAAAAACTGTTTTTT. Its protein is CAIARGGGEEKLFF.

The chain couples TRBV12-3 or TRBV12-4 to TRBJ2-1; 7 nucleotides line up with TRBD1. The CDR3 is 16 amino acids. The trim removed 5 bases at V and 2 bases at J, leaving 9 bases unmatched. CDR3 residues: CASSQSRQGPYNEQFF. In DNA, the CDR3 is TGTGCCAGCAGTCAGAGCAGACAGGGTCCCTACAATGAGCAGTTCTTC.

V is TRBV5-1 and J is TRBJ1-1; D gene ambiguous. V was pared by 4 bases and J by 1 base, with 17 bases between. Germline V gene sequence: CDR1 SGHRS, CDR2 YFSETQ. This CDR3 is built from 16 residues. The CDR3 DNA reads TGCGCCAGCAGCCACGGGATCTCCGAATGGAACACTGAAGCTTTCTTT. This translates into CASSHGISEWNTEAFF.

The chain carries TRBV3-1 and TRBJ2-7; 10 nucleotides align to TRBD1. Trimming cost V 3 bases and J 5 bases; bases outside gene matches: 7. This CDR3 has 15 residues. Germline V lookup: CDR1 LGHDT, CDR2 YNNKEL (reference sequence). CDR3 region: CASSQTGGASHEQYF. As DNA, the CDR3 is TGTGCCAGCAGCCAGACAGGGGGCGCGTCCCACGAGCAGTACTTC.

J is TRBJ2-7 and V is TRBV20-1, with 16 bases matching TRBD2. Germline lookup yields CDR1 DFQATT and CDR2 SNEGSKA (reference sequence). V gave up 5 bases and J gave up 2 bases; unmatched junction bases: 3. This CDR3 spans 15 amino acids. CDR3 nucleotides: TGCAGTGCTTGGGGACTAGCGGGAGGGCCCTACGAGCAGTACTTC. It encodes CSAWGLAGGPYEQYF.

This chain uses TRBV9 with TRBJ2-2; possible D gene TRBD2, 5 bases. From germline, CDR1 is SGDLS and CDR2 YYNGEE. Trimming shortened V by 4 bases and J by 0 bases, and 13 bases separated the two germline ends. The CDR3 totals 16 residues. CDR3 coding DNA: TGTGCCAGCAGCACGCGACTAAACGCGAACACCGGGGAGCTGTTTTTT. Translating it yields CASSTRLNANTGELFF.

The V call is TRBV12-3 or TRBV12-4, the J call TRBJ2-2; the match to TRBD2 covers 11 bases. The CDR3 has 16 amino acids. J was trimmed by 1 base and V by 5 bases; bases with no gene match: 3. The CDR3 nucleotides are TGTGCCAGCAGTCCCGGGACTAGCGGGAACACCGGGGAGCTGTTTTTT. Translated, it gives CASSPGTSGNTGELFF.

CDR3 residues: CASRQGTGANVLTF. The CDR3 DNA reads as TGCGCCAGCAGACAAGGGACTGGGGCCAACGTCCTGACTTTC. V and J are TRBV5-1 and TRBJ2-6; no firm D call. Germline lookup yields CDR1 SGHRS and CDR2 YFSETQ. V shed 5 bases and J shed 2 bases, with 8 bases lying between them. The length of the CDR3 is 14 residues.

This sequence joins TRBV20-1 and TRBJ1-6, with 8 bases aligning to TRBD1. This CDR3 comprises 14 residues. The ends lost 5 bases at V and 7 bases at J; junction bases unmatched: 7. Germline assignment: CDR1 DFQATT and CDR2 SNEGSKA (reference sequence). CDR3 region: CSALTGVYNSPLHF. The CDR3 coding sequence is TGCAGTGCTCTGACAGGGGTTTACAATTCACCCCTCCACTTT.

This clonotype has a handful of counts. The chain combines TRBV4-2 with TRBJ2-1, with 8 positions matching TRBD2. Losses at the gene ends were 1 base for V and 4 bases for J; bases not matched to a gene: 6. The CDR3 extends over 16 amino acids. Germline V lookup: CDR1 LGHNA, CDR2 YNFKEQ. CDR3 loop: CASSQVSTSGYNEQFF. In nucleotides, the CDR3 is TGTGCCAGCAGCCAAGTAAGCACTAGCGGATACAATGAGCAGTTCTTC.

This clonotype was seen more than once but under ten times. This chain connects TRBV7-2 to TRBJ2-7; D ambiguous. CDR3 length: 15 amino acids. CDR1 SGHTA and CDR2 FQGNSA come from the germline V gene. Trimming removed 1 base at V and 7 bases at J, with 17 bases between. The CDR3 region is CASSLEGLVMGEQYF. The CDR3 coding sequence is TGTGCCAGCAGCTTAGAAGGGCTAGTCATGGGTGAGCAGTACTTC.

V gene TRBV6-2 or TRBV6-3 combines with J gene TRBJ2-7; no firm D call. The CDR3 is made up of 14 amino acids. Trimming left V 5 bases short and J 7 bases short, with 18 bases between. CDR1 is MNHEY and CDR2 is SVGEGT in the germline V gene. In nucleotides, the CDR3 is TGTGCCAGCAGTCGCCCAATTCACCTACGGGAGCAGTACTTC. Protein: CASSRPIHLREQYF.

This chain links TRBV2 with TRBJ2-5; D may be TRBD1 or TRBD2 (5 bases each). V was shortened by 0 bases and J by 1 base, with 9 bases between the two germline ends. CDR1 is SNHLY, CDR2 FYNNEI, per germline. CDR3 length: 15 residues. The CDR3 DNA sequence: TGTGCCAGCAGTGAAGCGCAGGGAGTCCAAGAGACCCAGTACTTC. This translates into CASSEAQGVQETQYF.

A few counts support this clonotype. The CDR3 DNA reads as TGTGCCAGCAGCCCAGAGACTGTTGCCGGCTACACCTTC. Amino acids: CASSPETVAGYTF. This chain joins TRBV7-9 and TRBJ1-2; D not resolved. Trimming removed 5 bases from V and 8 bases from J, with 15 bases in between. Germline V CDR1 and CDR2: SEHNR, FQNEAQ (reference sequence). CDR3 size: 13 residues. The whole variable domain, filled in from reference TRBV7-9 and TRBJ1-2, reads DTGVSQNPRHKITKRGQNVTFRCDPISEHNRLYWYRQTLGQGPEFLTYFQNEAQLEKSRLLSDRFSAERPKGSFSTLEIQRTEQGDSAMYLCASSPETVAGYTFGSGTRLTVV.

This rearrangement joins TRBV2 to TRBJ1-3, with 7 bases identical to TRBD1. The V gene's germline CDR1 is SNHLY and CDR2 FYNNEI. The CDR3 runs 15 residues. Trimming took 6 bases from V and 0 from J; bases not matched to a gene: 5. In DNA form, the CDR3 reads TGTGCCAGCAGCGCTAGACAGGGCTCTGGAAACACCATATATTTT. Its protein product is CASSARQGSGNTIYF. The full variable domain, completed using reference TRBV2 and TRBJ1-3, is EPEVTQTPSHQVTQMGQEVILRCVPISNHLYFYWYRQILGQKVEFLVSFYNNEISEKSEIFDDQFSVERPDGSNFTLKIRSTKLEDSAMYFCASSARQGSGNTIYFGEGSWLTVV.

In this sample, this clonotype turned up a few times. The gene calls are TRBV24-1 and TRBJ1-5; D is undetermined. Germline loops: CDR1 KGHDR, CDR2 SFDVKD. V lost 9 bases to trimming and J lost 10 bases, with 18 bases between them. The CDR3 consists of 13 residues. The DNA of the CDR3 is TGTGCCACCTCCCTCCACTCCTCCCAACCCCAGCATTTT. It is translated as CATSLHSSQPQHF.

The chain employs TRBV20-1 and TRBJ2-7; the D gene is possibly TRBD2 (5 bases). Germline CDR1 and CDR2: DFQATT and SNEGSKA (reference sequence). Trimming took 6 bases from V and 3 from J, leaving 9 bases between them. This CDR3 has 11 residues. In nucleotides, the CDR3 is TGCAGTGCGGGAGACCGCTACGAGCAGTACTTC. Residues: CSAGDRYEQYF.

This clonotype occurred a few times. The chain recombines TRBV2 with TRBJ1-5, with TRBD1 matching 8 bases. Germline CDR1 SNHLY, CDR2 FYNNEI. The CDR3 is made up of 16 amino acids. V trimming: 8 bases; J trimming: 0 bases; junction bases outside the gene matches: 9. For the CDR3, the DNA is TGTGCCAGCTCAGGACAGGGCCCTTATAGCAATCAGCCCCAGCATTTT. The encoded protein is CASSGQGPYSNQPQHF.

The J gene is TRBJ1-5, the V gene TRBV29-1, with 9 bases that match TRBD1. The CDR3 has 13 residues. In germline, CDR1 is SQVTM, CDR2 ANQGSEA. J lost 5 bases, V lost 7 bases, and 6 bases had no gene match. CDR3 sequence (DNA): TGCAGCGCCGGGACAGGGAAGGATCAGCCCCAGCATTTT. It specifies CSAGTGKDQPQHF. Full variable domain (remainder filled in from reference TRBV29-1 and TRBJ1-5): SAVISQKPSRDICQRGTSLTIQCQVDSQVTMMFWYRQQPGQSLTLIATANQGSEATYESGFVIDKFPISRPNLTFSTLTVSNMSPEDSSIYLCSAGTGKDQPQHFGDGTRLSIL.

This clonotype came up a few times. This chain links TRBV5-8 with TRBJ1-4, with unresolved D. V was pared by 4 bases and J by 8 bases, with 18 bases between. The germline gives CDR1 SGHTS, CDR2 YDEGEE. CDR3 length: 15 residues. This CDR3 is CASSPQVGFGEKLFF. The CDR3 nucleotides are TGTGCCAGCAGCCCTCAAGTAGGGTTTGGGGAAAAACTGTTTTTT. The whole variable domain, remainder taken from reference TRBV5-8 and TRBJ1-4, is EAGVTQSPTHLIKTRGQQATLRCSPISGHTSVYWYQQALGLGLQFLLWYDEGEERNRGNFPPRFSGRQFPNYSSELNVNALELEDSALYLCASSPQVGFGEKLFFGSGTQLSVL.

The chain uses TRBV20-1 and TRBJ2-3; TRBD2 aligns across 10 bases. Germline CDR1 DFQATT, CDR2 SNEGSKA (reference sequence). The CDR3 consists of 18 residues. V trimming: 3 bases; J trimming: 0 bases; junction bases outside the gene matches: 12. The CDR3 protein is CSASRTVSSGGSTDTQYF. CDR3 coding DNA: TGCAGTGCTAGCCGAACCGTTAGTAGCGGGGGGAGCACAGATACGCAGTATTTT.

The CDR3 region has the DNA TGTGCCAGCACCCCCGGCGGAAATACGCAGTATTTT. This encodes CASTPGGNTQYF. This rearrangement joins TRBV7-2 to TRBJ2-3; no clear D. CDR1 and CDR2 from the germline V gene are SGHTA and FQGNSA. The CDR3 has 12 amino acids. Trimming shortened V by 7 bases and J by 7 bases, and 12 bases separated the two germline ends.

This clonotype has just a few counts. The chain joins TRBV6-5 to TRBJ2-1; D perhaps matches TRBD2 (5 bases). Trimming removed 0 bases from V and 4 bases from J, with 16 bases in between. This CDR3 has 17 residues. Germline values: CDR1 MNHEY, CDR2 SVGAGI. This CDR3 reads CASSYSRIAGGYNEQFF. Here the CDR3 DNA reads TGTGCCAGCAGTTACTCTAGGATCGCGGGTGGATACAATGAGCAGTTCTTC.

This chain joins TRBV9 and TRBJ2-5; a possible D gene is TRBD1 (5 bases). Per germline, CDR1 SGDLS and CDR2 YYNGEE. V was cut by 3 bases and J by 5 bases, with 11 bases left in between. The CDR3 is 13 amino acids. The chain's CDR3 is CASSEGRRETQYF. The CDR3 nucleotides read TGTGCCAGCAGCGAGGGGCGCCGGGAGACCCAGTACTTC.